Below are 16 T cell receptor beta chains sequenced from a single sample in a study of human T cells and chemical hapten exposure. MiXCR was run by TCRdb on the RACE reads, yielding one entry per CDR3 protein. Of 65,000 to 70,000 distinct CDR3 sequences in the sample, around 9.9% are singletons; the top ten hold 4% to 6%. The time point denotes: pre-sensitization, week 0. The sample's treatment: therapeutic diphenylcyclopropenone sensitization with weekly scalp DPC. The sample was whole blood, taken in connection with sensitization to the hapten diphenylcyclopropenone (DPC). These TCRs come from a woman between 50 and 59 years old with alopecia areata. Some clones in this sample may be carry-over from other donors' samples.

This clonotype was seen repeatedly, ten times or more. The chain couples TRBV2 to TRBJ1-2, with D possibly matching TRBD1 (6 bases). The CDR3 consists of 13 residues. V lost 6 bases, J lost 8 bases, and 16 bases lay in between. The germline V gene has CDR1 SNHLY and CDR2 FYNNEI. The CDR3 DNA sequence: TGTGCCAGCAGAGGTGGGGGCGCTTCGGGCTACACCTTC. Encoded protein: CASRGGGASGYTF.

The rearrangement uses TRBV12-3 or TRBV12-4 and TRBJ2-7; D is possibly TRBD1 or TRBD2 (5 bases each). The CDR3 is 16 amino acids. The V gene lost 7 bases and the J gene lost 4 bases, with 23 bases spanning the gap. The CDR3 protein is CASTIRDPKGFYEQYF. The CDR3, as DNA: TGTGCCAGCACGATCCGGGACCCCAAGGGGTTTTACGAGCAGTACTTC.

This clonotype was counted many times. The J gene is TRBJ2-7, the V gene TRBV7-2; D ambiguous. The germline CDR1 and CDR2 sequences are SGHTA and FQGNSA. Trimming removed 1 base from V and 1 base from J, with 11 bases in between. The CDR3 spans 15 residues. DNA for the CDR3: TGTGCCAGCAGCTTAGTTCCAGGTGGTTCCTACGAGCAGTACTTC. Translated, it gives CASSLVPGGSYEQYF.

Only a few counts were recorded for this clonotype. The chain combines TRBV6-5 with TRBJ2-4; 8 nucleotides line up with TRBD2. Unmatched junction bases numbered 5, after V lost 6 bases and J lost 4 bases. CDR1 MNHEY and CDR2 SVGAGI come from the germline V gene. This CDR3 has 14 amino acids. DNA of the CDR3: TGTGCCAGCAGCGGGGGGGGTTTGAAAAACATTCAGTACTTC. Amino acid sequence: CASSGGGLKNIQYF.

Ten or more counts support this clonotype. The chain has TRBV6-1 and TRBJ2-2; the D is unclear. V lost 1 base to trimming and J lost 6 bases, with 6 bases between them. The germline V gene encodes CDR1 MNHNS and CDR2 SASEGT. The CDR3 extends over 13 amino acids. The DNA of the CDR3 is TGTGCCAGCAGTGAAGTTTTATCCGGGGAGCTGTTTTTT. It codes for CASSEVLSGELFF.

The gene calls are TRBV28 and TRBJ2-5; TRBD1 aligns across 7 bases. The V segment lost 5 bases and the J segment 5 bases; nucleotides outside the gene matches: 14. The CDR3 runs 16 residues. Looked up from germline, CDR1 is MDHEN and CDR2 is SYDVKM. The CDR3 protein is CASSPDRDRVRETQYF. CDR3 DNA: TGTGCCAGCAGTCCCGACCGGGACAGAGTGAGGGAGACCCAGTACTTC.

The chain uses TRBV12-3 or TRBV12-4 and TRBJ2-1; 10 bases agree with TRBD2. The CDR3 contains 15 residues. V dropped 6 bases and J dropped 4; count of bases not matched to a gene: 6. CDR3 coding DNA: TGTGCCAGCAGGCCACTAGCGGGGTCGTACAATGAGCAGTTCTTC. It is translated as CASRPLAGSYNEQFF.

This clonotype has a handful of counts. The J gene is TRBJ2-7, the V gene TRBV5-6; 9 nucleotides match TRBD1. The trim removed 2 bases at V and 9 bases at J, leaving 9 bases unmatched. The germline V gene encodes CDR1 SGHDT and CDR2 YYEEEE. This CDR3 comprises 14 residues. The CDR3 nucleotides read TGTGCCAGCAGCTTCCGGGACAGGGTGAACGTGCAGTACTTC. Translating gives CASSFRDRVNVQYF.

V and J are TRBV28 and TRBJ2-5; 8 bases are shared with TRBD2. V dropped 7 bases and J dropped 9; count of bases not matched to a gene: 10. CDR3 length: 13 residues. Germline V CDR1 and CDR2: MDHEN, SYDVKM. CDR3 region: CASNPSGPGAQYF. CDR3 sequence (DNA): TGTGCCAGCAATCCTAGCGGGCCAGGGGCCCAGTACTTC.

This clonotype has only a few counts. The chain uses TRBV7-8 and TRBJ2-7, with D possibly being TRBD2 (6 bases). This CDR3 is 13 amino acids long. V lost 3 bases and J lost 2, with 8 bases in between. Germline CDR1 and CDR2: SGHVS and FQNEAQ. This chain's CDR3 is CASSFGGAYEQYF. CDR3 nucleotide sequence: TGTGCCAGCAGCTTCGGAGGGGCCTACGAGCAGTACTTC.

The V gene is TRBV20-1, the J gene TRBJ1-2, with 9 nucleotides matching TRBD1. The CDR3 extends over 14 amino acids. V gave up 1 base and J gave up 4 bases; unmatched junction bases: 4. Germline assignment: CDR1 DFQATT and CDR2 SNEGSKA (reference sequence). The CDR3 DNA sequence: TGCAGTGCTAGAGGACAGGGGGGCGTCTATGGCTACACCTTC. The encoded protein is CSARGQGGVYGYTF.

At least ten counts were recorded for this clonotype. V is TRBV20-1 and J is TRBJ1-1; TRBD1 aligns across 11 bases. The CDR3 runs to 14 residues. Per germline, CDR1 DFQATT and CDR2 SNEGSKA (reference sequence). J lost 5 bases, V lost 3 bases, and 5 bases had no gene match. The CDR3 DNA sequence: TGCAGTGCTAGGGACAGGGGGCGAGGGACTGAAGCTTTCTTT. This encodes CSARDRGRGTEAFF.

This clonotype was counted ten times or more. The V and J genes are TRBV5-1 and TRBJ1-5; TRBD1 matches at 10 bases. Germline V gives CDR1 SGHRS, CDR2 YFSETQ. The CDR3 has 15 residues. The trim removed 4 bases at V and 6 bases at J, leaving 7 bases unmatched. The CDR3, as DNA: TGCGCCAGCAGCCCCGGGACAGGGGATTTTCAGCCCCAGCATTTT. Its protein is CASSPGTGDFQPQHF.

This clonotype has at least ten counts. The V call is TRBV4-1, the J call TRBJ2-7; D possibly corresponds to TRBD1 (5 bases). The V and J ends lost 1 base and 0 bases respectively, with 7 bases between them. CDR1 is MGHRA, CDR2 YSYEKL, per germline. CDR3 size: 14 residues. CDR3 amino acids: CASSQAGYSYEQYF. The CDR3 DNA reads as TGCGCCAGCAGCCAAGCAGGGTACTCCTACGAGCAGTACTTC.

This clonotype was recorded at least ten times. The gene calls are TRBV6-2 or TRBV6-3 and TRBJ1-1; the D gene is possibly TRBD1 (6 bases). The CDR3 has 15 residues. Deletions cut 6 bases from V and 6 bases from J, with 20 bases between. Germline assignment: CDR1 MNHEY and CDR2 SVGEGT. This CDR3 is CASSRTGTQGAEAFF. The CDR3 DNA is TGTGCCAGCAGCAGGACCGGGACACAAGGGGCTGAAGCTTTCTTT.

This sequence joins TRBV28 and TRBJ2-1; 12 bases match TRBD2. The germline V gene encodes CDR1 MDHEN and CDR2 SYDVKM. Trimming cost V 8 bases and J 7 bases; bases outside gene matches: 9. This CDR3 spans 15 amino acids. CDR3 residues: CASRLLAGGKNEQFF. In DNA form, the CDR3 reads TGTGCCAGCCGATTACTAGCGGGAGGAAAGAATGAGCAGTTCTTC.